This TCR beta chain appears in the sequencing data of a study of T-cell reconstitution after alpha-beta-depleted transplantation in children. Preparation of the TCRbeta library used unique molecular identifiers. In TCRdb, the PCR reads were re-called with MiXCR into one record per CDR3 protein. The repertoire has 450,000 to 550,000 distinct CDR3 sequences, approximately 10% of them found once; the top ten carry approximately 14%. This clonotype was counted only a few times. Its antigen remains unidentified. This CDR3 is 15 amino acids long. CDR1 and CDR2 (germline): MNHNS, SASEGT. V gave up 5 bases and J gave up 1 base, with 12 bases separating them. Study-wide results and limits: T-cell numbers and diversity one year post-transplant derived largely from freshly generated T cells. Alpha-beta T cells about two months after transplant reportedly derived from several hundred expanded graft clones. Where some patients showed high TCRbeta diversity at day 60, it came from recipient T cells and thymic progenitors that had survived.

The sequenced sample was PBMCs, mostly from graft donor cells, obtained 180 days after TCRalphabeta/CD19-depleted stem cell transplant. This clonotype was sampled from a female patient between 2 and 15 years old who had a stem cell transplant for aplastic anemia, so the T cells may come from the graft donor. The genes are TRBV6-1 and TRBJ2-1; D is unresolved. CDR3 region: CASSTVSLSYNEQFF. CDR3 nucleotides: TGTGCCAGCAGTACGGTCTCCCTTTCCTACAATGAGCAGTTCTTC.